Presented here are 9 T cell receptor beta chains from one specimen sequenced in a study of T cells after yellow fever vaccination. TCRdb itself ran the 5' RACE reads through MiXCR, one entry per CDR3 protein. The sample has some 340,000 distinct CDR3 sequences; about 11% are singletons. Sequenced here: CD4+ T cells sorted from PBMCs, sampled 45 days after the yellow fever booster vaccination. These receptors all come from a young man who received the YFV17D yellow fever vaccine.

The rearrangement uses TRBV20-1 and TRBJ2-3; possible D gene TRBD2, 5 bases. CDR1 is DFQATT and CDR2 is SNEGSKA in the germline V gene (reference sequence). V was clipped by 6 bases and J by 1 base, with 14 bases between them. This CDR3 region has 14 residues. The CDR3 reads CSALHRGGTDTQYF. CDR3 in DNA: TGCAGTGCGCTCCACCGGGGTGGCACAGATACGCAGTATTTT.

This chain uses TRBV2 with TRBJ1-3, with 9 bases fitting TRBD1. The junction had 10 bases not matched to a gene; V was cut back by 7 bases and J by 0 bases. This CDR3 contains 17 residues. Germline V gene sequence: CDR1 SNHLY, CDR2 FYNNEI. The CDR3 sequence is CASIRDRVAFSGNTIYF. The CDR3 coding sequence is TGTGCCAGCATTCGGGACAGGGTTGCTTTCTCTGGAAACACCATATATTTT.

This chain links TRBV21-1 with TRBJ1-1; no DNA check was done on the table's D call, TRBD1. TRBV21-1 is a documented pseudogene. The CDR3 extends over 16 amino acids. CDR3 DNA sequence: TGTGCCAGCAGCAAAGCAAGACAGGTAATGAACACTGAAGCTTTCTTT. It translates to CASSKARQVMNTEAFF.

This chain uses TRBV6-6 with TRBJ2-7, with TRBD1 as a possible D gene (5 bases). Germline assignment: CDR1 MNHNY and CDR2 SVGAGI (reference sequence). The length of the CDR3 is 15 residues. Deletions cut 0 bases from V and 2 bases from J, with 11 bases between. The CDR3 sequence is CASSYSIIRAYEQYV. The CDR3 bases are TGTGCCAGCAGTTACTCGATTATCAGGGCCTACGAGCAGTACGTC.

There are many counts of this clonotype. V usage is TRBV9 and J usage is TRBJ2-3, with D unclear. V gave up 7 bases and J gave up 0 bases, with 12 bases separating them. Germline V gene data show CDR1 as SGDLS and CDR2 as YYNGEE. The CDR3 loop spans 14 amino acids. The CDR3 sequence is CASGVSRSTDTQYF. Here the CDR3 DNA reads TGTGCCAGCGGAGTGTCAAGGAGCACAGATACGCAGTATTTT.

The chain combines TRBV5-4 with TRBJ2-7, with D perhaps TRBD1 (6 bases). Trimming took 0 bases from V and 3 from J, leaving 13 bases between them. CDR1 and CDR2 from the germline V gene are SGHNT and YYREEE (reference sequence). The CDR3 extends over 15 amino acids. The CDR3 here is CASSLEGQGFYEQYV. The CDR3 bases are TGTGCCAGCAGCTTGGAAGGGCAGGGGTTCTACGAGCAGTACGTC.

There are many counts of this clonotype. This rearrangement joins TRBV5-4 to TRBJ2-4; a weak D match, TRBD1 (6 bases). Per germline, CDR1 SGHNT and CDR2 YYREEE (reference sequence). The CDR3 spans 15 residues. V was trimmed by 4 bases and J by 8 bases, leaving 19 bases between them. CDR3 bases: TGTGCCAGCAGCGATCGCTCCGGGACATTTGACATTCAGTACTTC. Its protein is CASSDRSGTFDIQYF.

This clonotype was counted only a few times. The chain couples TRBV9 to TRBJ2-3; weak D call: TRBD2 (5 bases). The CDR3 spans 14 residues. V shed 2 bases and J shed 4 bases, with 11 bases lying between them. Germline CDR1 reads SGDLS; CDR2 reads YYNGEE. DNA for the CDR3: TGTGCCAGCAGCGTGGCTAGCAGGCCAGATACGCAGTATTTT. Translating gives CASSVASRPDTQYF.

The rearrangement links TRBV5-1 to TRBJ1-1, with TRBD1 as a possible D gene (6 bases). The CDR3 is made up of 13 amino acids. V dropped 4 bases and J dropped 3 bases, with 10 bases sitting between them. CDR1 is SGHRS and CDR2 is YFSETQ in the germline V gene. The CDR3 DNA sequence: TGCGCCAGCAGCGTACAGGGCGACACTGAAGCTTTCTTT. Amino acids: CASSVQGDTEAFF.